A single sample gave rise to the 32 T cell receptor beta chains below, sequenced in a study of CD8 T cells in ankylosing spondylitis. TCRdb passed the 5' RACE reads through MiXCR, listing each CDR3 protein once. The sample records around 88,000 distinct CDR3 sequences, roughly 9.6% being singletons. Sequenced: blood, either unsorted or a sorted T cell fraction (not recorded which). All receptors come from a male donor with ankylosing spondylitis or in good health (not recorded which).

In this sample, this clonotype turned up many times. The gene calls are TRBV5-1 and TRBJ2-5, with TRBD2 matching 8 bases. CDR1 SGHRS and CDR2 YFSETQ come from the germline V gene. The CDR3 spans 14 residues. J gave up 5 bases and V 0 bases, and 3 bases lay outside the gene matches. The CDR3 sequence: CASSLGLARETQYF. The CDR3 region has the DNA TGCGCCAGCAGCTTGGGACTAGCGAGGGAGACCCAGTACTTC.

The V call is TRBV2, the J call TRBJ1-2, with D perhaps matching TRBD1 (5 bases). V shed 8 bases and J shed 7 bases, with 8 bases lying between them. This CDR3 has 10 residues. The germline CDR1 and CDR2 sequences are SNHLY and FYNNEI. The CDR3 reads CASSGTGYTF. CDR3 DNA: TGTGCCAGCTCAGGGACTGGCTACACCTTC.

In its sample, this clonotype was seen many times. The chain uses TRBV6-4 and TRBJ1-2; D unresolved. Germline V CDR1 and CDR2: MRHNA, SNTAGT. Trimming removed 2 bases at V and 10 bases at J, with 8 bases between. This CDR3 spans 11 amino acids. As DNA, the CDR3 is TGTGCCAGCAGTGACGGGCCCTACTACACCTTC. Translation: CASSDGPYYTF.

As concerns this clonotype: A much larger clonotype is one base distant, so this may be a read error. V usage is TRBV29-1 and J usage is TRBJ2-7; perhaps TRBD2 as D (7 bases). Between the trimmed V and J ends, which lost 4 bases and 4 bases, there was a span of 14 bases. The CDR3 covers 13 residues. CDR1 and CDR2 (germline): SQVTM, ANQGSEA. As DNA, the CDR3 is TGCAGCGTTGGGGAGGGGGTTCGGTACGAGCAGTACTTC. It encodes CSVGEGVRYEQYF.

Ten or more counts support this clonotype. This chain joins TRBV5-1 and TRBJ2-1; possible D gene TRBD1, 5 bases. CDR1 and CDR2 (germline): SGHRS, YFSETQ. V shed 1 base and J shed 0 bases, with 11 bases lying between them. The CDR3 is 16 residues long. The CDR3 spells CASSLTTVSSYNEQFF. The CDR3 coding sequence is TGCGCCAGCAGCTTGACGACAGTAAGCTCCTACAATGAGCAGTTCTTC. The entire variable domain, with the rest obtained from reference TRBV5-1 and TRBJ2-1, is as follows: KAGVTQTPRYLIKTRGQQVTLSCSPISGHRSVSWYQQTPGQGLQFLFEYFSETQRNKGNFPGRFSGRQFSNSRSEMNVSTLELGDSALYLCASSLTTVSSYNEQFFGPGTRLTVL.

At least ten counts were recorded for this clonotype. The CDR3 loop reads CASSTGNYNEQFF. CDR3 coding DNA: TGTGCCAGCAGTACGGGTAACTACAATGAGCAGTTCTTC. V usage is TRBV2 and J usage is TRBJ2-1; no reliable D call. The V end lost 5 bases, the J end lost 3 bases, and 8 bases lay between the germline ends. Germline lookup yields CDR1 SNHLY and CDR2 FYNNEI. This CDR3 comprises 13 residues. The whole variable domain, remainder taken from reference TRBV2 and TRBJ2-1, is EPEVTQTPSHQVTQMGQEVILRCVPISNHLYFYWYRQILGQKVEFLVSFYNNEISEKSEIFDDQFSVERPDGSNFTLKIRSTKLEDSAMYFCASSTGNYNEQFFGPGTRLTVL.

This clonotype has ten or more counts. The chain carries TRBV29-1 and TRBJ2-1; 7 nucleotides align to TRBD1. With 5 bases clipped from V and 4 bases from J, the junction kept 11 bases outside the gene matches. The CDR3 covers 15 residues. CDR1 is SQVTM and CDR2 is ANQGSEA in the germline V gene. In DNA, the CDR3 is TGCAGCGTTTTGGAACAGGGGATGAAGTACAATGAGCAGTTCTTC. It translates to CSVLEQGMKYNEQFF.

This clonotype was picked up many times. Sequence at one end of the junction differs from germline and may be a read error. This chain links TRBV3-1 with TRBJ2-7, with unresolved D. The germline V gene encodes CDR1 LGHDT and CDR2 YNNKEL (reference sequence). The CDR3 covers 12 residues. This chain's CDR3 is CASSQDNFRMDF. The CDR3 DNA reads as TGTGCCAGCAGCCAAGATAATTTCAGGATGGACTTC.

The sample holds many counts of this clonotype. This chain uses TRBV6-1 with TRBJ1-1; tentative D call: TRBD1 (5 bases). The germline V and J ends were trimmed by 2 bases and 4 bases, with 17 bases remaining between them. Germline CDR1 and CDR2: MNHNS and SASEGT. The CDR3 is 16 residues long. DNA for the CDR3: TGTGCCAGCAGTGAACTGAGGGGTCAGGGTGGCACTGAAGCTTTCTTT. Amino acids: CASSELRGQGGTEAFF.

V is TRBV11-2 and J is TRBJ2-4; 10 positions agree with TRBD1. The V segment lost 0 bases and the J segment 0 bases; nucleotides outside the gene matches: 11. Germline V gene data show CDR1 as SGHAT and CDR2 as FQNNGV. The CDR3 length is 20 residues. DNA of the CDR3: TGTGCCAGCAGCTTAGAGGTCGGGACAGGGGCCTTGTTAGCCAAAAACATTCAGTACTTC. Protein product: CASSLEVGTGALLAKNIQYF.

This clonotype was recorded at least ten times. J is TRBJ2-3 and V is TRBV7-8; D gene unclear. The CDR3 contains 14 residues. V was clipped by 3 bases and J by 4 bases, with 11 bases between them. From germline, CDR1 is SGHVS and CDR2 FQNEAQ. In DNA form, the CDR3 reads TGTGCCAGCAGCTTTTTTGAAGCGTCAGATACGCAGTATTTT. Protein product: CASSFFEASDTQYF.

At least ten counts were recorded for this clonotype. The V call is TRBV12-3 or TRBV12-4, the J call TRBJ1-5; 10 bases agree with TRBD1. This CDR3 has 17 residues. V trimming: 1 base; J trimming: 0 bases; junction bases outside the gene matches: 3. The CDR3 DNA reads as TGTGCCAGCAGTTTAGGGACAGGGGGGGGTAGCAATCAGCCCCAGCATTTT. This codes for CASSLGTGGGSNQPQHF.

This clonotype has ten or more counts. J is TRBJ1-4 and V is TRBV20-1, with a tentative D call TRBD1 (6 bases). The germline V gene has CDR1 DFQATT and CDR2 SNEGSKA (reference sequence). Trimming stripped 0 bases from V and 3 bases from J, with 11 bases between. The CDR3 sequence is 15 residues long. Here the CDR3 DNA reads TGCAGTGCTAGAGAAGCAGGGGTGGCTAATGAAAAACTGTTTTTT. Translation: CSAREAGVANEKLFF.

Ten or more counts support this clonotype. J is TRBJ1-4 and V is TRBV28; 9 bases match TRBD1. Germline lookup yields CDR1 MDHEN and CDR2 SYDVKM. The CDR3 length is 17 residues. V gave up 5 bases and J gave up 7 bases; unmatched junction bases: 14. CDR3 nucleotides: TGTGCCAGCAGTACTCCTGCCAAGGGACAGGGATTTGAAAAACTGTTTTTT. This gives the protein CASSTPAKGQGFEKLFF.

The gene calls are TRBV5-5 and TRBJ2-1; 14 bases are shared with TRBD2. CDR3 length: 16 residues. Unmatched junction bases numbered 13, after V lost 4 bases and J lost 13 bases. The germline gives CDR1 SGHKS, CDR2 YYEKEE (reference sequence). The CDR3 here is CASSPQGLAGVSGQFF. CDR3 nucleotides: TGTGCCAGCAGCCCGCAGGGACTAGCGGGGGTATCCGGACAGTTCTTC.

This clonotype was counted a few times. The chain employs TRBV7-8 and TRBJ1-4, with 8 bases identical to TRBD1. V dropped 1 base and J dropped 0; count of bases not matched to a gene: 7. This CDR3 contains 18 residues. Germline-derived CDR1 and CDR2 are SGHVS and FQNEAQ. CDR3 in DNA: TGTGCCAGCAGCTTAGGAGGACAGGGCGATGCAACTAATGAAAAACTGTTTTTT. This translates into CASSLGGQGDATNEKLFF.

This clonotype was picked up one time. V gene TRBV29-1 combines with J gene TRBJ1-2; no reliable D call. Trimming removed 7 bases from V and 0 bases from J, with 12 bases in between. Germline V gene lookup returns CDR1 SQVTM and CDR2 ANQGSEA. CDR3 size: 13 residues. The CDR3 DNA follows: TGCAGCGGAGTTCAGGACGCTAACTATGGCTACACCTTC. Translating it yields CSGVQDANYGYTF.

This clonotype came up many times. V gene TRBV6-6 combines with J gene TRBJ2-7; no clear D gene. Germline CDR1 reads MNHNY; CDR2 reads SVGAGI (reference sequence). This CDR3 has 13 residues. Trimming stripped 8 bases from V and 2 bases from J, with 13 bases between. This chain's CDR3 is CASSLGYTYEQYF. The CDR3 DNA follows: TGTGCCAGCTCCCTAGGTTACACCTACGAGCAGTACTTC.

This clonotype was recorded at least ten times. The chain employs TRBV7-3 and TRBJ2-1, with 11 bases fitting TRBD2. Germline V gene lookup returns CDR1 SGHTA and CDR2 FQGTGA. The CDR3 length is 18 residues. Losses at the gene ends were 3 bases for V and 1 base for J; bases not matched to a gene: 8. This CDR3 reads CASSFVASGGSSYNEQFF. CDR3 in DNA: TGTGCCAGCAGCTTCGTGGCTAGCGGGGGGTCATCCTACAATGAGCAGTTCTTC.

This clonotype was observed many times. This rearrangement joins TRBV2 to TRBJ2-7, with 12 bases identical to TRBD1. Germline lookup yields CDR1 SNHLY and CDR2 FYNNEI. V lost 6 bases and J lost 3; bases outside the gene matches: 9. The CDR3 sequence is 16 residues long. CDR3 sequence: CASSGPGTGGSYEQYF. The CDR3 coding sequence is TGTGCCAGCAGCGGTCCCGGGACAGGGGGCAGCTACGAGCAGTACTTC.

This clonotype appeared many times. The chain recombines TRBV12-3 or TRBV12-4 with TRBJ2-3; 9 nucleotides agree with TRBD2. Trimming cost V 3 bases and J 2 bases; bases outside gene matches: 3. The CDR3 sequence is 15 residues long. CDR3 in amino acids: CASSFLAGFTDTQYF. The CDR3 bases are TGTGCCAGCAGTTTCCTAGCGGGGTTCACAGATACGCAGTATTTT.

This clonotype was counted ten times or more. The chain combines TRBV3-1 with TRBJ1-1; the match to TRBD1 covers 7 bases. Germline V gene data show CDR1 as LGHDT and CDR2 as YNNKEL (reference sequence). J gave up 1 base and V 4 bases, and 3 bases lay outside the gene matches. The length of the CDR3 is 14 residues. The CDR3 region has the DNA TGTGCCAGCAGCCCCCAGGGGGGGAACACTGAAGCTTTCTTT. Encoded protein: CASSPQGGNTEAFF.

This clonotype was detected ten times or more. The chain uses TRBV20-1 and TRBJ2-1; 9 positions agree with TRBD1. Per the germline V gene, CDR1 is DFQATT and CDR2 is SNEGSKA (reference sequence). The ends lost 4 bases at V and 3 bases at J; junction bases unmatched: 13. CDR3 size: 17 residues. In nucleotides, the CDR3 is TGCAGTGCTACCCGCAGCGACGGACAGGGGATCTACAATGAGCAGTTCTTC. It codes for CSATRSDGQGIYNEQFF.

This clonotype was detected many times. The chain is built from TRBV9 and TRBJ2-2; no clear D gene. Deletions cut 0 bases from V and 4 bases from J, with 7 bases between. Germline values: CDR1 SGDLS, CDR2 YYNGEE. There are 14 residues in the CDR3. This CDR3 reads CASSVASLTGELFF. CDR3 DNA sequence: TGTGCCAGCAGCGTAGCCAGTCTCACCGGGGAGCTGTTTTTT.

Many counts were recorded for this clonotype. V and J are TRBV20-1 and TRBJ2-3, with TRBD2 as a possible D gene (6 bases). The CDR3 runs 16 residues. CDR1 is DFQATT and CDR2 is SNEGSKA in the germline V gene (reference sequence). Trimming removed 5 bases at V and 2 bases at J, with 20 bases between. The DNA for the CDR3 is TGCAGTGCTCCAGGGCTAGGGGCGGGGATCACAGATACGCAGTATTTT. Protein: CSAPGLGAGITDTQYF.

The rearrangement uses TRBV7-9 and TRBJ1-6; 7 nucleotides match TRBD1. Germline V gene lookup returns CDR1 SEHNR and CDR2 FQNEAQ (reference sequence). The CDR3 consists of 15 residues. V trimming: 5 bases; J trimming: 6 bases; junction bases outside the gene matches: 7. CDR3 coding DNA: TGTGCCAGCAGCCGCCTGGGACAGCGTAATTCACCCCTCCACTTT. Translation: CASSRLGQRNSPLHF.

This chain connects TRBV20-1 to TRBJ2-1; the D gene is possibly TRBD1 (8 bases). The CDR3 length is 15 residues. Germline-derived CDR1 and CDR2 are DFQATT and SNEGSKA (reference sequence). Trimming removed 4 bases from V and 4 bases from J, with 17 bases in between. The DNA for the CDR3 is TGCAGTGCTAACAGGGGGGCGGGGGTTTACAATGAGCAGTTCTTC. Amino acid sequence: CSANRGAGVYNEQFF.

This clonotype occurred many times. The genes are TRBV9 and TRBJ2-1; weak D call: TRBD1 (6 bases). This CDR3 region has 13 residues. Germline CDR1 is SGDLS and CDR2 is YYNGEE. Trimming left V 2 bases short and J 10 bases short, with 13 bases between. For the CDR3, the DNA is TGTGCCAGCAGCGTGACAGGCGGGCGGGAGCAGTTCTTC. Translating it yields CASSVTGGREQFF.

This clonotype was seen more than once but under ten times. CDR3 sequence: CASSLGLADDEQYF. The CDR3 coding sequence is TGTGCCAGCAGCTTGGGACTAGCAGACGACGAGCAGTACTTC. The gene calls are TRBV5-5 and TRBJ2-7, with TRBD2 identical over 7 bases. CDR3 size: 14 residues. The V and J ends lost 0 bases and 5 bases, in that order; junction bases with no gene match: 5. Germline CDR1 reads SGHKS; CDR2 reads YYEKEE (reference sequence).

This clonotype was observed many times. This rearrangement joins TRBV5-1 to TRBJ2-2, with a possible D match to TRBD1 (5 bases). CDR3 length equals 14 residues. V shed 6 bases and J shed 1 base, with 10 bases lying between them. Germline assignment: CDR1 SGHRS and CDR2 YFSETQ. The CDR3 region has the DNA TGCGCCAGCAACCCTCAGGGGAACACCGGGGAGCTGTTTTTT. The encoded protein is CASNPQGNTGELFF.

This clonotype was counted many times. The chain couples TRBV12-3 or TRBV12-4 to TRBJ2-5, with a tentative D call TRBD2 (7 bases). CDR3 length equals 15 residues. The germline V and J ends were trimmed by 1 base and 5 bases, with 14 bases remaining between them. CDR3 in amino acids: CASSLDRGGRETQYF. As DNA, the CDR3 is TGTGCCAGCAGTTTAGATAGGGGGGGCCGGGAGACCCAGTACTTC.

Many counts were recorded for this clonotype. The chain carries TRBV20-1 and TRBJ2-3, with D perhaps TRBD1 (5 bases). This CDR3 has 11 residues. Trimming left V 8 bases short and J 4 bases short, with 10 bases between. Germline-derived CDR1 and CDR2 are DFQATT and SNEGSKA (reference sequence). CDR3 protein: CSFQGPDTQYF. In DNA form, the CDR3 reads TGCAGTTTCCAGGGCCCAGATACGCAGTATTTT.